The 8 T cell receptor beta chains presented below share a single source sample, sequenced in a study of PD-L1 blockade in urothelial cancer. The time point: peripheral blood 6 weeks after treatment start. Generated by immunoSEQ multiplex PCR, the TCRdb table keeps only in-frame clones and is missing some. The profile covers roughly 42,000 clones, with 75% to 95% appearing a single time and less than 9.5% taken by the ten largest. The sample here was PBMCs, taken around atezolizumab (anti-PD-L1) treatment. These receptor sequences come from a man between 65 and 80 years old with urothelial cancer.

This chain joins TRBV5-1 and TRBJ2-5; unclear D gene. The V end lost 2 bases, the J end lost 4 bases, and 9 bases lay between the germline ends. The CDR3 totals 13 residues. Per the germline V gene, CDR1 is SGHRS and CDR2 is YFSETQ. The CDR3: CASSLWPGETQYF. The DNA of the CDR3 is TGCGCCAGCAGCTTATGGCCGGGAGAGACCCAGTACTTC.

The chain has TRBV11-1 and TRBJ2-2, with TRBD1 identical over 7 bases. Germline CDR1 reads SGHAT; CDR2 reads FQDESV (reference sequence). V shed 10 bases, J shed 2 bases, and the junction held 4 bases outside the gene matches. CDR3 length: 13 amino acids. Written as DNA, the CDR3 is TGTGCCACCGGGACAGTCAACACCGGGGAGCTGTTTTTT. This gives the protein CATGTVNTGELFF. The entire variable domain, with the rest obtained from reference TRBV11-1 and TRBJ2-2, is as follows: EAEVAQSPRYKITEKSQAVAFWCDPISGHATLYWYRQILGQGPELLVQFQDESVVDDSQLPKDRFSAERLKGVDSTLKIQPAELGDSAMYLCATGTVNTGELFFGEGSRLTVL.

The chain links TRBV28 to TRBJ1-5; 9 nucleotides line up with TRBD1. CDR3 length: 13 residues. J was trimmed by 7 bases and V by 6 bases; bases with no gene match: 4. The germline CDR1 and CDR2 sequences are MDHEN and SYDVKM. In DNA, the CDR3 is TGTGCCAGCAGAAAGGGACAGGGACAGCCCCAGCATTTT. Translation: CASRKGQGQPQHF.

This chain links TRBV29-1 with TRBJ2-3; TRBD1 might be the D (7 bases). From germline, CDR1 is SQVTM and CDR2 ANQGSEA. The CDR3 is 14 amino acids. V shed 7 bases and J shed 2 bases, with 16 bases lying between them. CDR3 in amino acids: CSGGQGGFTDTQYF. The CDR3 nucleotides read TGCAGCGGGGGCCAGGGGGGTTTCACAGATACGCAGTATTTT.

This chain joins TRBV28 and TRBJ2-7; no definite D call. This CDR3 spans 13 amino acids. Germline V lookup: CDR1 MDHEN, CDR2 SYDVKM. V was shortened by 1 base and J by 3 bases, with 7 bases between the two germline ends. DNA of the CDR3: TGTGCCAGCAGTTTATTACAAGTCTACGAGCAGTACTTC. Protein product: CASSLLQVYEQYF. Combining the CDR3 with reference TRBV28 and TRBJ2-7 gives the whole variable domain DVKVTQSSRYLVKRTGEKVFLECVQDMDHENMFWYRQDPGLGLRLIYFSYDVKMKEKGDIPEGYSVSREKKERFSLILESASTNQTSMYLCASSLLQVYEQYFGPGTRLTVT.

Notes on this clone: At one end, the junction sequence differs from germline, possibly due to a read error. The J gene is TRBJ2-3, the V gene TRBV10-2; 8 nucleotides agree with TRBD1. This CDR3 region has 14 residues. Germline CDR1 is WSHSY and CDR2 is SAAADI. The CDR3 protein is CAGSGQGHTDTQYF. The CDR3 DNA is TGCGCCGGCAGTGGACAGGGCCACACAGATACGCAGTATTTT.

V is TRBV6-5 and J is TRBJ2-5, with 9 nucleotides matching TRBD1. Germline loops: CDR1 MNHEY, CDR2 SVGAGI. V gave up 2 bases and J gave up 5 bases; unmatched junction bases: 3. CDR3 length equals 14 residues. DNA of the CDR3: TGTGCCAGCAGTTACGGGACAGGGAGGGAGACCCAGTACTTC. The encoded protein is CASSYGTGRETQYF.

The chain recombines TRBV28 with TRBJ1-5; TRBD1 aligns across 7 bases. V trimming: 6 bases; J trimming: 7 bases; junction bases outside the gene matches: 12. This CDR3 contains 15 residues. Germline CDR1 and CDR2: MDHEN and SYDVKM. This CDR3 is CASRLGDRSTQPQHF. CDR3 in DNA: TGTGCCAGCAGGCTAGGGGACAGATCTACGCAGCCCCAGCATTTT.